Shown below are 23 T cell receptor beta chains from a single sample sequenced in a study of blood T cell repertoires in COVID-19. The method was immunoSEQ multiplex PCR; TCRdb's version includes in-frame clones alone and lacks a portion of them. The sample consists of about 210,000 clones, around 80% of them appearing once. The sequenced sample consisted of peripheral blood. The receptors were gathered from a woman older than 75 with COVID-19, enrolled during active disease.

V is TRBV5-1 and J is TRBJ2-1; 8 bases align to TRBD2. This CDR3 contains 16 residues. Germline V gives CDR1 SGHRS, CDR2 YFSETQ. Trimming cost V 3 bases and J 4 bases; bases outside gene matches: 9. CDR3 loop: CASSWGAGGPYNEQFF. The CDR3 DNA follows: TGCGCCAGCAGCTGGGGCGCGGGGGGTCCTTACAATGAGCAGTTCTTC.

The chain recombines TRBV5-1 with TRBJ1-2; 9 bases are shared with TRBD1. There are 15 residues in the CDR3. Germline V gene sequence: CDR1 SGHRS, CDR2 YFSETQ. V shed 0 bases, J shed 7 bases, and the junction held 7 bases outside the gene matches. The CDR3 DNA reads as TGCGCCAGCAGCTTGGAGGACAGGGGCCCGTCTGGCTACACCTTC. Translation: CASSLEDRGPSGYTF. Combining the CDR3 with reference TRBV5-1 and TRBJ1-2 gives the whole variable domain KAGVTQTPRYLIKTRGQQVTLSCSPISGHRSVSWYQQTPGQGLQFLFEYFSETQRNKGNFPGRFSGRQFSNSRSEMNVSTLELGDSALYLCASSLEDRGPSGYTFGSGTRLTVV.

The chain employs TRBV3-1 (or the pseudogene TRBV3-2) and TRBJ2-1; 9 bases line up with TRBD1. The CDR3 loop spans 15 amino acids. Germline V lookup: CDR1 LGHDT, CDR2 YNNKEL (reference sequence). The trim removed 4 bases at V and 4 bases at J, leaving 5 bases unmatched. In DNA form, the CDR3 reads TGTGCCAGCAGCCCTCGGGGGACAGGGTACAATGAGCAGTTCTTC. Protein product: CASSPRGTGYNEQFF.

This clone was seen a few times. V is TRBV29-1 and J is TRBJ2-3; D may be TRBD2 (5 bases). Germline V gene sequence: CDR1 SQVTM, CDR2 ANQGSEA. Trimming shortened V by 1 base and J by 10 bases, and 6 bases separated the two germline ends. The CDR3 is 10 amino acids. CDR3 nucleotide sequence: TGCAGCGTTGAAGGGAGGCCGCAGTATTTT. Its protein product is CSVEGRPQYF.

This clone is a singleton in its sample. The gene calls are TRBV14 and TRBJ2-1; maybe TRBD2 (6 bases). Trimming removed 3 bases from V and 4 bases from J, with 19 bases in between. Germline CDR1 SGHDN, CDR2 FVKESK. The CDR3 loop spans 17 amino acids. In DNA form, the CDR3 reads TGTGCCAGCAGCCACTTAGCCGGGACTGCCATGTACAATGAGCAGTTCTTC. It encodes CASSHLAGTAMYNEQFF.

Remarks on this clone: In the same sample, other DNA sequences code for this CDR3. The chain couples TRBV9 to TRBJ2-2; D is unresolved. Trimming removed 0 bases from V and 4 bases from J, with 10 bases in between. This CDR3 is 15 amino acids long. Germline CDR1 SGDLS, CDR2 YYNGEE. The CDR3 loop is CASSVGRGSTGELFF. The CDR3 nucleotides are TGTGCCAGCAGCGTAGGTCGCGGAAGCACCGGGGAGCTGTTTTTT.

DNA of the CDR3: TGTGCCAGCAGCAATGACCGGGACTATCTCCACGAGCAGTACTTC. Amino acids: CASSNDRDYLHEQYF. V is TRBV9 and J is TRBJ2-7; 7 bases line up with TRBD2. In germline, CDR1 is SGDLS, CDR2 YYNGEE. CDR3 length: 15 residues. The trim removed 4 bases at V and 5 bases at J, leaving 12 bases unmatched.

V usage is TRBV5-1 and J usage is TRBJ2-1; 12 nucleotides line up with TRBD2. Trimming at V came to 0 bases and at J to 5 bases, leaving 3 bases not matched to a gene. CDR1 SGHRS and CDR2 YFSETQ come from the germline V gene. The CDR3 is made up of 16 amino acids. CDR3 in amino acids: CASSLVRTSGDNEQFF. The CDR3 nucleotides read TGCGCCAGCAGCTTGGTTCGGACTAGCGGGGACAATGAGCAGTTCTTC.

DNA for the CDR3: TGTGCCAGCAGCTTCTCGAACAGCTACTCCTACGAGCAGTACTTC. Its protein product is CASSFSNSYSYEQYF. The V call is TRBV7-9, the J call TRBJ2-7; no definite D call. The germline gives CDR1 SEHNR, CDR2 FQNEAQ (reference sequence). The CDR3 sequence is 15 residues long. V was shortened by 3 bases and J by 0 bases, with 12 bases between the two germline ends.

This clone has just one count. V usage is TRBV28 and J usage is TRBJ1-5; D gene ambiguous. The V gene's germline CDR1 is MDHEN and CDR2 SYDVKM. The CDR3 covers 16 residues. V lost 3 bases, J lost 0 bases, and 12 bases lay in between. In nucleotides, the CDR3 is TGTGCCAGCAGTTTTGGCTGGTCCCTTAGCAATCAGCCCCAGCATTTT. It yields the protein CASSFGWSLSNQPQHF.

The CDR3 nucleotides read TGTGCCAGCAGTTACTCGACCCGGGGACTAACTAGCACAGATACGCAGTATTTT. Translated: CASSYSTRGLTSTDTQYF. This chain connects TRBV6-2 or TRBV6-3 to TRBJ2-3, with 7 nucleotides matching TRBD2. The junction had 9 bases not matched to a gene; V was cut back by 0 bases and J by 0 bases. Germline CDR1 MNHEY, CDR2 SVGEGT. The CDR3 has 18 residues.

This chain uses TRBV6-5 with TRBJ1-6, with D unresolved. This CDR3 comprises 14 residues. V was pared by 5 bases and J by 7 bases, with 12 bases between. CDR1 is MNHEY and CDR2 is SVGAGI in the germline V gene. In nucleotides, the CDR3 is TGTGCCAGCAGTCCTCAGGTGATCAATTCACCCCTCCACTTT. Amino acids: CASSPQVINSPLHF.

The chain uses TRBV2 and TRBJ1-1, with 8 bases aligning to TRBD1. Germline V lookup: CDR1 SNHLY, CDR2 FYNNEI. V lost 6 bases, J lost 4 bases, and 4 bases stayed unmatched. The CDR3 runs 13 residues. Here the CDR3 DNA reads TGTGCCAGCAGCCGAGACAGGGGCACTGAAGCTTTCTTT. This codes for CASSRDRGTEAFF. Variable domain in full (rest from reference TRBV2 and TRBJ1-1): EPEVTQTPSHQVTQMGQEVILRCVPISNHLYFYWYRQILGQKVEFLVSFYNNEISEKSEIFDDQFSVERPDGSNFTLKIRSTKLEDSAMYFCASSRDRGTEAFFGQGTRLTVV.

This sequence joins TRBV5-1 and TRBJ1-2; 7 nucleotides agree with TRBD1. CDR3 length: 14 residues. The germline CDR1 and CDR2 sequences are SGHRS and YFSETQ. The V gene end was trimmed by 2 bases and the J gene end by 5 bases; junction bases not matched to a gene: 6. CDR3 DNA sequence: TGCGCCAGCAGCTTAGAAGGACAGGTTTATGGCTACACCTTC. This codes for CASSLEGQVYGYTF.

CDR3 region: CASTRDRGRVSEAFF. CDR3 nucleotide sequence: TGTGCCAGCACCAGGGACAGGGGAAGAGTTTCTGAAGCTTTCTTT. The chain carries TRBV27 and TRBJ1-1; 10 bases agree with TRBD1. This CDR3 spans 15 amino acids. Unmatched junction bases numbered 11, after V lost 7 bases and J lost 6 bases. CDR1 is MNHEY, CDR2 SMNVEV, per germline (reference sequence).

The chain couples TRBV9 to TRBJ1-6, with 7 bases fitting TRBD1. This CDR3 region has 15 residues. The germline V gene encodes CDR1 SGDLS and CDR2 YYNGEE. The V and J ends lost 4 bases and 2 bases, in that order; junction bases with no gene match: 3. CDR3 loop: CASSPGTAYNSPLHF. The CDR3 DNA follows: TGTGCCAGCAGCCCCGGGACAGCCTATAATTCACCCCTCCACTTT.

This sequence joins TRBV19 and TRBJ2-3; D may be TRBD1 (5 bases). The germline V gene encodes CDR1 LNHDA and CDR2 SQIVND (reference sequence). V dropped 6 bases and J dropped 2 bases, with 12 bases sitting between them. The CDR3 sequence is 14 residues long. The CDR3 DNA sequence: TGTGCCAGTAGATTAGACAGAGCCACAGATACGCAGTATTTT. Protein sequence: CASRLDRATDTQYF.

The chain combines TRBV6-1 with TRBJ1-4; the D gene is possibly TRBD1 (6 bases). Germline V gives CDR1 MNHNS, CDR2 SASEGT. This CDR3 comprises 15 residues. Trimming shortened V by 2 bases and J by 5 bases, and 12 bases separated the two germline ends. The CDR3 is CASSERRGGNEKLFF. The CDR3, as DNA: TGTGCCAGCAGTGAAAGGCGGGGGGGCAATGAAAAACTGTTTTTT.

This chain connects TRBV5-1 to TRBJ1-6, with D unclear. Between the trimmed V and J ends, which lost 0 bases and 10 bases, there was a span of 17 bases. The CDR3 loop spans 16 amino acids. Germline V gives CDR1 SGHRS, CDR2 YFSETQ. CDR3 loop: CASSLVFTGGGSPLHF. The DNA for the CDR3 is TGCGCCAGCAGCTTGGTTTTTACGGGTGGAGGATCACCCCTCCACTTT. Full variable domain (rest looked up from reference TRBV5-1 and TRBJ1-6): KAGVTQTPRYLIKTRGQQVTLSCSPISGHRSVSWYQQTPGQGLQFLFEYFSETQRNKGNFPGRFSGRQFSNSRSEMNVSTLELGDSALYLCASSLVFTGGGSPLHFGNGTRLTVT.

The chain couples TRBV6-5 to TRBJ1-1, with TRBD1 as a possible D gene (5 bases). V lost 6 bases and J lost 5, with 13 bases in between. Germline CDR1 and CDR2: MNHEY and SVGAGI. This CDR3 comprises 13 residues. The CDR3 coding sequence is TGTGCCAGCAGCCCCCCAGGGATGACTGAAGCTTTCTTT. Translating gives CASSPPGMTEAFF.

V and J are TRBV25-1 and TRBJ1-6; weak D call: TRBD1 (5 bases). From germline, CDR1 is MGHDK and CDR2 SYGVNS. Trimming stripped 10 bases from V and 0 bases from J, with 22 bases between. The CDR3 length is 18 residues. CDR3 region: CATQDGIRVGSYNSPLHF. Here the CDR3 DNA reads TGTGCCACCCAAGATGGGATCAGGGTTGGCTCCTATAATTCACCCCTCCACTTT.

The chain carries TRBV28 and TRBJ1-6; a weak D match, TRBD1 (6 bases). The CDR3 is 15 residues long. Germline assignment: CDR1 MDHEN and CDR2 SYDVKM. V gave up 5 bases and J gave up 8 bases, with 16 bases separating them. The CDR3 region has the DNA TGTGCCAGCAGTCCCCCCCGGGGGGCGGATTCACCCCTCCACTTT. Its protein product is CASSPPRGADSPLHF. The full variable domain, with the rest looked up from reference TRBV28 and TRBJ1-6, is DVKVTQSSRYLVKRTGEKVFLECVQDMDHENMFWYRQDPGLGLRLIYFSYDVKMKEKGDIPEGYSVSREKKERFSLILESASTNQTSMYLCASSPPRGADSPLHFGNGTRLTVT.

This clone was seen just once. This rearrangement joins TRBV3-1 (or the pseudogene TRBV3-2) to TRBJ1-4, with D hard to call. The CDR3 covers 13 residues. V shed 4 bases and J shed 4 bases, with 7 bases lying between them. The germline V gene encodes CDR1 LGHDT and CDR2 YNNKEL (reference sequence). The CDR3 DNA sequence: TGTGCCAGCAGCCTTGGGCTTAATGAAAAACTGTTTTTT. It codes for CASSLGLNEKLFF.